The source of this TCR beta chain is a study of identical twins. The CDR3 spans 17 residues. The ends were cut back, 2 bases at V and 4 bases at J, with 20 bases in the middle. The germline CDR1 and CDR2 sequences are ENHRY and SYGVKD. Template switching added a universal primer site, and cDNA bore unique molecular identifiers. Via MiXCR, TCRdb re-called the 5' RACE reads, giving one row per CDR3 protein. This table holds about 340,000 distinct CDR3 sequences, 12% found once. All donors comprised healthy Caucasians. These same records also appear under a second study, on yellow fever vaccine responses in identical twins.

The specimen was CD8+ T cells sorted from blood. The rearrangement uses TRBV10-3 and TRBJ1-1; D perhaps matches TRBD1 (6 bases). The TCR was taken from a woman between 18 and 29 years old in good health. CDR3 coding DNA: TGTGCCATCAGTGAGGGCCGGACAGCGATCATAACCACTGAAGCTTTCTTT. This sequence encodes CAISEGRTAIITTEAFF.